This T cell receptor beta chain was recorded in a study of regulatory T cells in long-lasting Graves disease. Study conclusions and caveats: Study of thyroid tissue was not done, with only peripheral blood studied.

Notes on this clonotype: The antigen is unknown.

Documented time point: newly diagnosed GD, antithyroid drugs for less than 3 months. There was RNA extracted from PBMCs, and the TCR library was made from it. TCR beta libraries were built with iRepertoire HTBI primers and Arm-PCR of CDR3 regions. TCRdb itself ran the multiplex PCR reads through MiXCR, one entry per CDR3 protein. This table has around 230,000 distinct CDR3 sequences, approximately 20% appearing once. This TCR was sampled from a female donor with Graves disease. Material: peripheral blood mononuclear cells (PBMCs), obtained at new diagnosis, from a patient treated with antithyroid drugs.

The CDR3 is CASSLGSGSSPLHF. CDR3 nucleotides: TGTGCCAGCAGCTTAGGTTCAGGTTCCTCACCCCTCCACTTT. The rearrangement uses TRBV7-2 and TRBJ1-6; D is uncertain. Germline loops: CDR1 SGHTA, CDR2 FQGNSA. CDR3 length: 14 amino acids. Trimming left V 1 base short and J 10 bases short, with 11 bases between. Full variable domain (outside the CDR3, taken from reference TRBV7-2 and TRBJ1-6): GAGVSQSPSNKVTEKGKDVELRCDPISGHTALYWYRQSLGQGLEFLIYFQGNSAPDKSGLPSDRFSAERTGGSVSTLTIQRTQQEDSAVYLCASSLGSGSSPLHFGNGTRLTVT.